This T cell receptor (beta chain) was recovered during a study of T cells in Graves' hyperthyroidism and ophthalmopathy. Study-wide background: Peripheral blood draws took place at initial diagnosis, ahead of any treatment.

Whole-study findings and limits: Most clonotypes expanded in the thyroid (above 0.001) were also present in blood.

This clonotype was picked up a small number of times. The antigen is undetermined. One end of the junction does not line up with germline, which may come from a read error. Using RNA transcripts as the source, TCR beta CDR3 regions were amplified. HTBI primers were used for first-round RT-PCR of the TCR CDR3. TCRdb analysed the multiplex PCR reads with MiXCR anew, one entry per CDR3 protein. There are about 290,000 distinct CDR3 sequences in the sample; roughly 14% occur only once, and roughly 8% lies in the top ten. This CDR3 comprises 15 residues. In germline, CDR1 is LGHDT, CDR2 YNNKEL (reference sequence).

The specimen sequenced was blood. This chain links TRBV3-1 with TRBJ2-7; 7 positions agree with TRBD2. This clonotype was obtained from a woman aged 25 to 39 with Graves' hyperthyroidism that later progressed to Graves' ophthalmopathy. The DNA for the CDR3 is TGTGCCAGCAGCCAAGTTCCTAGCGGAACCTACGGGCAGTACTTC. Translating gives CASSQVPSGTYGQYF.